The 22 T cell receptor beta chains reported below all come from one sample, sequenced in a study of naive and memory T cell subsets. Amplification of ligated cDNA took four PCR rounds with SP2 and nested alpha and beta constant primers. Each CDR3 protein is one row after TCRdb ran MiXCR on the 5' RACE reads. The data contain about 48,000 distinct CDR3 sequences, roughly 4.7% of them singletons. An oligonucleotide containing a UMI was ligated to the 3' end of TCR cDNA. Receptors were obtained from a female donor in good health.

This clonotype was detected ten times or more. The chain uses TRBV27 and TRBJ1-6; TRBD1 might be the D (6 bases). CDR1 and CDR2 (germline): MNHEY, SMNVEV (reference sequence). This CDR3 contains 15 residues. Trimming removed 2 bases from V and 10 bases from J, with 15 bases in between. The DNA of the CDR3 is TGTGCCAGCAGTTTACGACAGGAGGGTGGGTCACCCCTCCACTTT. Its translation: CASSLRQEGGSPLHF.

The sample holds many counts of this clonotype. This rearrangement joins TRBV20-1 to TRBJ1-5; a possible D gene is TRBD1 (6 bases). Germline V gives CDR1 DFQATT, CDR2 SNEGSKA (reference sequence). This CDR3 comprises 15 residues. Between the trimmed V and J ends, which lost 4 bases and 2 bases, there was a span of 15 bases. CDR3 residues: CSAMGGGMGNQPQHF. For the CDR3, the DNA is TGCAGTGCTATGGGGGGGGGCATGGGCAATCAGCCCCAGCATTTT.

This clonotype has a handful of counts. This chain connects TRBV7-9 to TRBJ2-6, with unresolved D. The CDR3 runs 14 residues. Germline V lookup: CDR1 SEHNR, CDR2 FQNEAQ (reference sequence). V gave up 2 bases and J gave up 0 bases, with 2 bases separating them. This chain's CDR3 is CASSLPSGANVLTF. As DNA, the CDR3 is TGTGCCAGCAGCTTACCCTCTGGGGCCAACGTCCTGACTTTC.

This clonotype was counted at least ten times. The CDR3 sequence is CSVDTGTGTGELFF. The CDR3 DNA reads TGCAGCGTTGATACGGGCACGGGTACCGGGGAGCTGTTTTTT. The V and J genes are TRBV29-1 and TRBJ2-2; D gene uncertain. The length of the CDR3 is 14 residues. Trimming took off 3 bases at V and 5 bases at J, with 13 bases between the two ends. The V gene's germline CDR1 is SQVTM and CDR2 ANQGSEA.

This clonotype turned up a few times. The rearrangement uses TRBV12-3 or TRBV12-4 and TRBJ1-1, with D perhaps matching TRBD1 (5 bases). Trimming stripped 2 bases from V and 1 base from J, with 14 bases between. This CDR3 has 16 amino acids. CDR3 amino acids: CASSLRGEPQNTEAFF. The CDR3 nucleotides read TGTGCCAGCAGTTTAAGGGGCGAACCCCAGAACACTGAAGCTTTCTTT.

In this sample, this clonotype turned up many times. This chain uses TRBV12-3 or TRBV12-4 with TRBJ2-7, with D hard to call. Deletions cut 3 bases from V and 1 base from J, with 7 bases between. The CDR3 runs to 13 residues. In nucleotides, the CDR3 is TGTGCCAGCAGTTTGGGCAAATCCTACGAGCAGTACTTC. Amino acid sequence: CASSLGKSYEQYF.

This clonotype was seen ten or more times. The chain carries TRBV6-2 or TRBV6-3 and TRBJ2-3; D perhaps matches TRBD1 (6 bases). CDR3 length: 16 amino acids. The V and J ends lost 6 bases and 4 bases respectively, with 20 bases between them. Germline CDR1 reads MNHEY; CDR2 reads SVGEGT. The CDR3 spells CASSRTGTPMADTQYF. DNA for the CDR3: TGTGCCAGCAGCCGAACCGGGACACCAATGGCAGATACGCAGTATTTT.

This clonotype has at least ten counts. This chain joins TRBV5-1 and TRBJ2-2, with 13 bases aligning to TRBD2. The CDR3 has 18 residues. Germline V gene lookup returns CDR1 SGHRS and CDR2 YFSETQ. The V and J ends lost 1 base and 7 bases, in that order; junction bases with no gene match: 10. DNA for the CDR3: TGCGCCAGCAGCTTGAGGGGACTAGCGGGAACCCGAGGCGGGGAGCTGTTTTTT. This encodes CASSLRGLAGTRGGELFF.

The table lists this clonotype with many counts. The chain is built from TRBV19 and TRBJ2-3; maybe TRBD2 (5 bases). The V gene lost 6 bases and the J gene lost 1 base, with 11 bases spanning the gap. The CDR3 contains 14 residues. Per germline, CDR1 LNHDA and CDR2 SQIVND (reference sequence). The CDR3 DNA reads as TGTGCCAGTAGCTACGACTACGGCACAGATACGCAGTATTTT. Its protein is CASSYDYGTDTQYF.

This clonotype was recorded at least ten times. This rearrangement joins TRBV5-1 to TRBJ2-1; D is perhaps TRBD2 (5 bases). The germline V gene has CDR1 SGHRS and CDR2 YFSETQ. Trimming took off 7 bases at V and 10 bases at J, with 15 bases between the two ends. This CDR3 spans 12 amino acids. CDR3 DNA: TGCGCCAGCCGAGCGGAGGCAAGGGAGCAGTTCTTC. This codes for CASRAEAREQFF.

This clonotype came up many times. The chain is built from TRBV20-1 and TRBJ1-1, with 8 bases aligning to TRBD1. Germline CDR1 and CDR2: DFQATT and SNEGSKA (reference sequence). CDR3 size: 11 residues. V was clipped by 5 bases and J by 6 bases; unmatched bases: 2. The CDR3 sequence is CSASRGPEAFF. As DNA, the CDR3 is TGCAGTGCTTCCAGGGGGCCTGAAGCTTTCTTT.

This clonotype was seen many times. The chain links TRBV10-3 to TRBJ1-2; 10 positions agree with TRBD1. Germline assignment: CDR1 ENHRY and CDR2 SYGVKD. The V segment lost 2 bases and the J segment 5 bases; nucleotides outside the gene matches: 2. The CDR3 runs to 14 residues. CDR3 DNA sequence: TGTGCCATCAGTGAGGGGGGACAGGGGTATGGCTACACCTTC. Translating gives CAISEGGQGYGYTF.

This clonotype was counted between two and nine times. This chain links TRBV7-2 with TRBJ2-7, with 8 bases matching TRBD2. Germline V CDR1 and CDR2: SGHTA, FQGNSA. Unmatched junction bases numbered 4, after V lost 8 bases and J lost 7 bases. The CDR3 consists of 11 residues. The CDR3 coding sequence is TGTGCCAGCCGTAGCGGGATTGAGCAGTACTTC. Its translation: CASRSGIEQYF.

This clonotype was recorded many times. The chain joins TRBV19 to TRBJ1-2; D is unclear. CDR1 is LNHDA and CDR2 is SQIVND in the germline V gene (reference sequence). With 6 bases removed from V and 6 bases from J, the gap between germline ends came to 11 bases. The CDR3 is 12 residues long. The CDR3 is CASRKDGHGYTF. In nucleotides, the CDR3 is TGTGCCAGTAGAAAGGACGGTCATGGCTACACCTTC.

This sequence joins TRBV20-1 and TRBJ1-4; D remains unclear. Germline lookup yields CDR1 DFQATT and CDR2 SNEGSKA (reference sequence). The CDR3 length is 16 residues. V lost 5 bases to trimming and J lost 5 bases, with 21 bases between them. CDR3 nucleotide sequence: TGCAGTGCTCGAAGTATTAATAACCCCCACAATGAAAAACTGTTTTTT. It specifies CSARSINNPHNEKLFF.

There are many counts of this clonotype. The chain couples TRBV7-2 to TRBJ2-5; D is unresolved. V gave up 5 bases and J gave up 5 bases, with 12 bases separating them. In germline, CDR1 is SGHTA, CDR2 FQGNSA. This CDR3 has 13 amino acids. The DNA of the CDR3 is TGTGCCAGCAGCCAAAGGCGGTTGGAGACCCAGTACTTC. Its translation: CASSQRRLETQYF.

This clonotype has a count of ten or more. The chain couples TRBV27 to TRBJ2-7; TRBD2 matches at 10 bases. V dropped 6 bases and J dropped 4; count of bases not matched to a gene: 3. Per germline, CDR1 MNHEY and CDR2 SMNVEV (reference sequence). The length of the CDR3 is 13 residues. The chain's CDR3 is CASSLAGVYEQYF. The CDR3 DNA follows: TGTGCCAGCAGCCTAGCGGGAGTGTACGAGCAGTACTTC.

This clonotype was found a few times. Possible read error: a much larger clone is one base away. J is TRBJ1-4 and V is TRBV7-9; D unresolved. CDR1 is SEHNR and CDR2 is FQNEAQ in the germline V gene (reference sequence). The V and J ends lost 5 bases and 8 bases respectively, with 12 bases between them. The CDR3 is made up of 13 amino acids. DNA for the CDR3: TGTGCCAGCAGCCAATTAGGCCGAGAAAAACTGTTTTTT. It yields the protein CASSQLGREKLFF.

This clonotype was seen ten or more times. The chain links TRBV24-1 to TRBJ2-2; 10 bases are shared with TRBD1. From germline, CDR1 is KGHDR and CDR2 SFDVKD. The CDR3 has 17 amino acids. V gave up 0 bases and J gave up 1 base; unmatched junction bases: 1. Here the CDR3 reads CATSDLRDRGNTGELFF. CDR3 DNA: TGTGCCACCAGTGATTTGCGGGACAGGGGGAACACCGGGGAGCTGTTTTTT.

This clonotype was recorded at least ten times. The chain carries TRBV4-2 and TRBJ2-7; D is uncertain. Trimming took off 4 bases at V and 0 bases at J, with 13 bases between the two ends. Looked up from germline, CDR1 is LGHNA and CDR2 is YNFKEQ. The CDR3 length is 15 residues. The CDR3 DNA sequence: TGTGCCAGCAGCCCCTACGGACCCAGCTCCTACGAGCAGTACTTC. Amino acids: CASSPYGPSSYEQYF.

The sample holds a few counts of this clonotype. The chain couples TRBV11-2 to TRBJ1-5; D is undetermined. Germline-derived CDR1 and CDR2 are SGHAT and FQNNGV. CDR3 size: 14 residues. V was shortened by 2 bases and J by 0 bases, with 5 bases between the two germline ends. The CDR3 DNA is TGTGCCAGCAGCTTAACAGATAGCAATCAGCCCCAGCATTTT. This codes for CASSLTDSNQPQHF. Filled out from reference TRBV11-2 and TRBJ1-5, the complete variable domain reads EAGVAQSPRYKIIEKRQSVAFWCNPISGHATLYWYQQILGQGPKLLIQFQNNGVVDDSQLPKDRFSAERLKGVDSTLKIQPAKLEDSAVYLCASSLTDSNQPQHFGDGTRLSIL.

V and J are TRBV18 and TRBJ2-3, with 9 bases matching TRBD2. Looked up from germline, CDR1 is KGHSH and CDR2 is LQKENI. Trimming removed 5 bases from V and 6 bases from J; junction bases left unmatched: 12. The CDR3 totals 16 residues. CDR3 protein: CASSWLSAGGKDTQYF. The DNA of the CDR3 is TGTGCCAGCTCATGGCTATCAGCGGGAGGAAAGGATACGCAGTATTTT.